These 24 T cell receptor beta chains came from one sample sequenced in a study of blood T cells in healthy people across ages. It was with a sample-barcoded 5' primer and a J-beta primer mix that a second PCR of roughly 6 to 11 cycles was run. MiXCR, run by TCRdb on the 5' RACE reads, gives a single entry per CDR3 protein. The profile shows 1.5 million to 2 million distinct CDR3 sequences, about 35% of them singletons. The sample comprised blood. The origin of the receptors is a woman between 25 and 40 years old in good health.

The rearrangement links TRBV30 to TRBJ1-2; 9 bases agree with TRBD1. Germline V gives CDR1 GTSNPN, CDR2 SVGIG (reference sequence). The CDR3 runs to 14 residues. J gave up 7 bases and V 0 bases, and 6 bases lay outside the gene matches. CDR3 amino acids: CAWSVQGAQRGYTF. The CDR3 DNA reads TGTGCCTGGAGTGTACAGGGGGCGCAACGTGGCTACACCTTC.

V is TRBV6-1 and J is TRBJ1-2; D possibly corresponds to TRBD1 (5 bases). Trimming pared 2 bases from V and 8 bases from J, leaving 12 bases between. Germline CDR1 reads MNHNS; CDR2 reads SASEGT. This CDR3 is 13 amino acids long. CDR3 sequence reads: CASSESGAQGYTF. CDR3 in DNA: TGTGCCAGCAGTGAAAGTGGGGCTCAGGGCTACACCTTC.

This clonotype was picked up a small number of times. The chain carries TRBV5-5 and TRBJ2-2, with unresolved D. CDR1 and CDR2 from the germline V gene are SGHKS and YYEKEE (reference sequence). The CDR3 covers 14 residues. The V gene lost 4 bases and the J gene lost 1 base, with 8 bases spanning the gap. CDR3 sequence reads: CASSKDGNTGELFF. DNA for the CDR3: TGTGCCAGCAGCAAGGACGGGAACACCGGGGAGCTGTTTTTT.

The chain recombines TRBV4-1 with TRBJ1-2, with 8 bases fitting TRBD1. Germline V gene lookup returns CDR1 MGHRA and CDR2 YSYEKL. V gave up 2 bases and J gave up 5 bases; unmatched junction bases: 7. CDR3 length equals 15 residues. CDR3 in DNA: TGCGCCAGCAGCCAAAGGACAGGGTCGTATTATGGCTACACCTTC. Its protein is CASSQRTGSYYGYTF.

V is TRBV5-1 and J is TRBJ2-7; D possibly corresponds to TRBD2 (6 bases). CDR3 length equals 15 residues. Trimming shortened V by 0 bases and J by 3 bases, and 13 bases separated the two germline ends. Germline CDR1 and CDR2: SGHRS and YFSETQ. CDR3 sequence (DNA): TGCGCCAGCAGCTTGGGGGAGGCGGACGACTACGAGCAGTACTTC. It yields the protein CASSLGEADDYEQYF.

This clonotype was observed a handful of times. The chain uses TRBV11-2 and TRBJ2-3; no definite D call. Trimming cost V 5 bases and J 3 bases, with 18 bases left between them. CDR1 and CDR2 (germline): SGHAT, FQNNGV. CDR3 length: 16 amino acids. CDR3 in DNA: TGTGCCAGCAGCCCCGCGACGGGTGTTGCGACAGATACGCAGTATTTT. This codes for CASSPATGVATDTQYF.

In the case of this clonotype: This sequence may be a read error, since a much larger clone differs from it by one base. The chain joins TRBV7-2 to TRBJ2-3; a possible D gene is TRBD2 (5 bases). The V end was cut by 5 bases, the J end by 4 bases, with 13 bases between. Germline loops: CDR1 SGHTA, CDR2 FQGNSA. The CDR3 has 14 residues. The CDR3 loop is CASSPDSVADTQYF. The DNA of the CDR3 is TGTGCCAGCAGCCCGGACTCTGTCGCAGATACGCAGTATTTT.

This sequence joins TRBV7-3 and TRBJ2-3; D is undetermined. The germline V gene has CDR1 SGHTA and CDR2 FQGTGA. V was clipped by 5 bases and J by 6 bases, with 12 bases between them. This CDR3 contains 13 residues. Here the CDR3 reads CASSRPPADTQYF. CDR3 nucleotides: TGTGCCAGCAGCCGTCCGCCTGCGGATACGCAGTATTTT.

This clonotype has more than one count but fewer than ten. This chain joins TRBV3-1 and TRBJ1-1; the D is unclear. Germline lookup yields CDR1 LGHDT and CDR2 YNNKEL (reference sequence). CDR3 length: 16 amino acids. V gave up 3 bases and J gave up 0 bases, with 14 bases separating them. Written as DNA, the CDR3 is TGTGCCAGCAGCCATCACCTAGGACGGATGAACACTGAAGCTTTCTTT. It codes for CASSHHLGRMNTEAFF.

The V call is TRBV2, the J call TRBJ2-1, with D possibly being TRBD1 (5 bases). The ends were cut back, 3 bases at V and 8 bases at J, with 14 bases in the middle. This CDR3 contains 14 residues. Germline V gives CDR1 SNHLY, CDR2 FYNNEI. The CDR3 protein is CASSDQGWGDEQFF. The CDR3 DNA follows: TGTGCCAGCAGTGACCAGGGTTGGGGCGATGAGCAGTTCTTC.

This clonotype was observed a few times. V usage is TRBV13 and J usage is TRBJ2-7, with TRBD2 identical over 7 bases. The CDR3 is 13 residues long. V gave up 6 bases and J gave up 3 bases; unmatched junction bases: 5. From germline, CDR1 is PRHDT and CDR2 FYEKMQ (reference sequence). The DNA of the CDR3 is TGTGCCAGCAGAGAAGGACTAGTCTACGAGCAGTACTTC. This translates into CASREGLVYEQYF.

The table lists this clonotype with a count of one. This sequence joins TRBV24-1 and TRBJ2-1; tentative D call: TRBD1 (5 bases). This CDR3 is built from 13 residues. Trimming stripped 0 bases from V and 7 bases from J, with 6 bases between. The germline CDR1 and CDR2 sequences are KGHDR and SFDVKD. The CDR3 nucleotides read TGTGCCACCAGTGATTTGCAGGGAAATGAGCAGTTCTTC. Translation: CATSDLQGNEQFF.

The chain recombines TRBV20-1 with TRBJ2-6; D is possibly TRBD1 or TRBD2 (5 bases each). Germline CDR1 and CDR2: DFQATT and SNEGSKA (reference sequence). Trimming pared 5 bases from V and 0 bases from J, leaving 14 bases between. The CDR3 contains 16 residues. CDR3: CSAVGAGSSGANVLTF. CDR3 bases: TGCAGTGCTGTCGGGGCAGGGAGCTCTGGGGCCAACGTCCTGACTTTC.

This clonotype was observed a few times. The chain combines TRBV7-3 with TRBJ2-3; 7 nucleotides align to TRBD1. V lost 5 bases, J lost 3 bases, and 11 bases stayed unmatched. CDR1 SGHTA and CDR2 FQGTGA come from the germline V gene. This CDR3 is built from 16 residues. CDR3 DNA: TGTGCCAGCAGCATGGGAACAGGGGCCCCAACAGATACGCAGTATTTT. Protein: CASSMGTGAPTDTQYF. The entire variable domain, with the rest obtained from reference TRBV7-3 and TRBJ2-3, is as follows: GAGVSQTPSNKVTEKGKYVELRCDPISGHTALYWYRQSLGQGPEFLIYFQGTGAADDSGLPNDRFFAVRPEGSVSTLKIQRTERGDSAVYLCASSMGTGAPTDTQYFGPGTRLTVL.

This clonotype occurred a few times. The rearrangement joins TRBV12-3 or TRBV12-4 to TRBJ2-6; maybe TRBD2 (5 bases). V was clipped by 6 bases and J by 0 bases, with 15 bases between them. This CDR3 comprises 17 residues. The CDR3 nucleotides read TGTGCCAGCAGCGCGCGGGTCTTGTCCTCTGGGGCCAACGTCCTGACTTTC. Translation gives CASSARVLSSGANVLTF.

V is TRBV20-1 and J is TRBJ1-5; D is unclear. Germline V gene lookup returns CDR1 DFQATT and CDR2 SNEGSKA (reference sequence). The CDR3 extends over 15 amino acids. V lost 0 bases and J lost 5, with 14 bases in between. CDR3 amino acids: CSAREDGYLYQPQHF. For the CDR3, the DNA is TGCAGTGCTAGAGAGGATGGGTATTTATATCAGCCCCAGCATTTT.

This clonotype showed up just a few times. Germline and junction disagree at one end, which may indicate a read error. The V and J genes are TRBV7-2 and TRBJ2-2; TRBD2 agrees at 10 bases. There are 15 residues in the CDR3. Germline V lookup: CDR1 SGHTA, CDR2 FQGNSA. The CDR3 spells CASRLAGGNTGELFF. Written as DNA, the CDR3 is TGTGCCAGCAGGTTAGCGGGAGGAAACACCGGGGAGCTGTTTTTT.

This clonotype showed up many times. The CDR3 here is CSVEDTPPPDTQYF. The CDR3 nucleotides read TGCAGCGTTGAAGATACCCCCCCTCCAGATACGCAGTATTTT. The chain combines TRBV29-1 with TRBJ2-3; D is unresolved. Germline lookup yields CDR1 SQVTM and CDR2 ANQGSEA. V was clipped by 0 bases and J by 4 bases, with 11 bases between them. This CDR3 comprises 14 residues.

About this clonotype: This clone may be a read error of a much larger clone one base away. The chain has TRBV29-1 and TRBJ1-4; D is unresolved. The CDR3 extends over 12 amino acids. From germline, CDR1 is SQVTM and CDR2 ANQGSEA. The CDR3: CSAKGSNGKLFF. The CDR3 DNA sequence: TGCAGCGCTAAGGGTTCTAATGGAAAACTGTTTTTT.

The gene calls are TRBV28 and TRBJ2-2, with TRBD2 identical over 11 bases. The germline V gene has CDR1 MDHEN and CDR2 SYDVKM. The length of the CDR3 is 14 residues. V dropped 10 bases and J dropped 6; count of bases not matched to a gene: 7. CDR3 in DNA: TGTGCCACCAATAGCGGGAGGGGTTCCGGGGAGCTGTTTTTT. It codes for CATNSGRGSGELFF. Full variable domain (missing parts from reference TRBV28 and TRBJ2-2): DVKVTQSSRYLVKRTGEKVFLECVQDMDHENMFWYRQDPGLGLRLIYFSYDVKMKEKGDIPEGYSVSREKKERFSLILESASTNQTSMYLCATNSGRGSGELFFGEGSRLTVL.

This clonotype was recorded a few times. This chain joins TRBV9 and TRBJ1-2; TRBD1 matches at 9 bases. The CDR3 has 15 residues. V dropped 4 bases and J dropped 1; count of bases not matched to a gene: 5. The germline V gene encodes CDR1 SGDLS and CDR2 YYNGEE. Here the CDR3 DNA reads TGTGCCAGCAGCAAAGGACAGGGGTATAACTATGGCTACACCTTC. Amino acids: CASSKGQGYNYGYTF.

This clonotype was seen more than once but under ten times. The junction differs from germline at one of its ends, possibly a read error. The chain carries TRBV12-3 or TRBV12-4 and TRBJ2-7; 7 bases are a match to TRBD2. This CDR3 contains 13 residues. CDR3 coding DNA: TGTGCCAGTACGGCTAGCGGCTCCTACGAGCAGGACTTC. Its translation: CASTASGSYEQDF.

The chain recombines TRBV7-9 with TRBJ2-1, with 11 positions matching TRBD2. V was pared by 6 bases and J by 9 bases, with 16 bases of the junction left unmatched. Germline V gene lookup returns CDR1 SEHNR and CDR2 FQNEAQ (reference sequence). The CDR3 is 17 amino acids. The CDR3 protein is CASSDGLAGKRVGEQFF. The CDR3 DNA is TGTGCCAGCAGTGACGGACTAGCGGGTAAAAGGGTTGGTGAGCAGTTCTTC.

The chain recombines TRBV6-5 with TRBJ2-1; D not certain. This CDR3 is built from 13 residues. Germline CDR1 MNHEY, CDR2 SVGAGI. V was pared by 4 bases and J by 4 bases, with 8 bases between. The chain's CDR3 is CASSSKPYNEQFF. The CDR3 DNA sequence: TGTGCCAGCAGTTCGAAGCCGTACAATGAGCAGTTCTTC.